The clone carrying this T cell receptor (beta chain) has only one observation. The source of the sample is a study of shared T cell receptors in the human thymus. After removal of 3 bases from V and 5 bases from J, the junction contained 8 bases not matched to a gene. This CDR3 spans 15 amino acids. The germline gives CDR1 LGHNA, CDR2 YSLEER. Sequencing used immunoSEQ multiplex PCR; TCRdb keeps in-frame clones, though not all of them. Found here are approximately 730,000 clones, 70% to 90% of them singletons; the top ten hold over 0.008%. These same records also appear under a second study, on human thymus T cells.

The chain recombines TRBV4-3 with TRBJ1-1; 8 bases are shared with TRBD1. Sequenced: thymocytes. The clonotype comes from a girl in the first two years of life with a congenital heart defect. As DNA, the CDR3 is TGCGCCAGCAGCCAGGACAGGGAAATGGTAACTGAAGCTTTCTTT. It yields the protein CASSQDREMVTEAFF.